The sequence of this T cell receptor beta chain was determined in a study of T cells in women clearing cervical HPV infection. Of note for this clone: The read is 3 residues too short to cover the CDR3 end, so that end is filled in from the germline J gene.

V lost 4 bases and J 9 bases, leaving 16 bases between the germline ends. CDR3 length equals 14 residues. In germline, CDR1 is MRHNA, CDR2 SNTAGT. This table comes from immunoSEQ multiplex PCR, and its TCRdb copy is limited to in-frame clones, with some not included. Its clone listing holds roughly 30,000 clones. What was sequenced was blood buffy coat. V is TRBV6-4 and J is TRBJ2-1, with D perhaps TRBD2 (7 bases). The clonotype comes from a woman between 18 and 70 years old with a cervical HPV16 infection that either progressed to CIN3+ or cleared (not recorded which). The sequenced part of the CDR3 DNA is TGTGCCAGCAGTGTTATGAGGGGGGGCAGTGAG. It codes for CASSVMRGGSE. The full CDR3 reads CASSVMRGGSEQFF.